The 23 T cell receptor beta chains presented below share a single source sample, sequenced in a study of shared clonotypes between healthy human individuals. TCRdb's copy holds only in-frame clones and misses some; the assay was immunoSEQ multiplex PCR. This sample yields about 2 million clones, of which approximately 95% are seen a single time; 0.13% belongs to the top ten. Sequencing was performed on naive CD4+ T cells sorted from blood. As to subset: CD45RA+ positively selected. Receptor source: a man aged 18 to 30 in good health.

V is TRBV27 and J is TRBJ1-2; weak D call: TRBD1 (6 bases). The CDR3 contains 17 residues. Per the germline V gene, CDR1 is MNHEY and CDR2 is SMNVEV (reference sequence). Trimming shortened V by 5 bases and J by 8 bases, and 27 bases separated the two germline ends. The CDR3 nucleotides are TGTGCCAGCAGTGAGTATGTTGGGGGGCGCAGAGGTAAGGGCTACACCTTC. Protein product: CASSEYVGGRRGKGYTF.

Remarks on this clone: The junction departs from the called germline gene at one end, perhaps through a read error. V and J are TRBV25-1 and TRBJ1-4, with D possibly TRBD1 on 5 matching bases. CDR1 is MGHDK and CDR2 is SYGVNS in the germline V gene. The CDR3 has 12 amino acids. The CDR3 nucleotides are TGTGCGAGCAGCAGGGTGGGTGAAAAACTGTTTTTT. It codes for CASSRVGEKLFF.

The chain has TRBV6-1 and TRBJ2-7; maybe TRBD1 (6 bases). CDR3 length: 14 residues. Trimming left V 8 bases short and J 0 bases short, with 14 bases between. CDR1 is MNHNS and CDR2 is SASEGT in the germline V gene. The CDR3 loop is CASDSQGSSYEQYF. The DNA of the CDR3 is TGTGCCAGCGATTCCCAGGGGAGCTCCTACGAGCAGTACTTC.

This chain connects TRBV7-9 to TRBJ2-3; a weak D match, TRBD2 (5 bases). The CDR3 runs to 14 residues. The V gene lost 5 bases and the J gene lost 2 bases, with 11 bases spanning the gap. CDR1 SEHNR and CDR2 FQNEAQ come from the germline V gene (reference sequence). CDR3 coding DNA: TGTGCCAGCAGCGGAGCGGCTATCACAGATACGCAGTATTTT. Translated: CASSGAAITDTQYF.

The chain is built from TRBV6-1 and TRBJ1-2, with 9 bases lining up with TRBD1. The CDR3 covers 14 residues. CDR1 and CDR2 from the germline V gene are MNHNS and SASEGT. Trimming at V came to 3 bases and at J to 5 bases, leaving 4 bases not matched to a gene. In DNA, the CDR3 is TGTGCCAGCAGTGATGGACAGGGGTATTATGGCTACACCTTC. The encoded protein is CASSDGQGYYGYTF.

V and J are TRBV6-1 and TRBJ2-5; no clear D. V was cut by 7 bases and J by 7 bases, with 19 bases left in between. The CDR3 is 14 residues long. CDR1 is MNHNS, CDR2 SASEGT, per germline. This CDR3 is CASTAEPLIGTQYF. As DNA, the CDR3 is TGTGCCAGCACAGCAGAGCCCCTAATCGGGACCCAGTACTTC.

The chain recombines TRBV28 with TRBJ1-5; D remains unclear. Trimming pared 5 bases from V and 0 bases from J, leaving 8 bases between. Looked up from germline, CDR1 is MDHEN and CDR2 is SYDVKM. CDR3 length: 14 amino acids. The CDR3 nucleotides are TGTGCCAGCAGTCCTTTAGTTAGCAATCAGCCCCAGCATTTT. Translation: CASSPLVSNQPQHF.

The chain joins TRBV2 to TRBJ1-5; D call uncertain. Germline V gives CDR1 SNHLY, CDR2 FYNNEI. V was trimmed by 0 bases and J by 0 bases, leaving 6 bases between them. This CDR3 is built from 15 residues. The CDR3 nucleotides read TGTGCCAGCAGTGAAGCGGACGTTAGCAATCAGCCCCAGCATTTT. Encoded protein: CASSEADVSNQPQHF.

The chain carries TRBV6-6 and TRBJ1-1; no clear D gene. CDR3 length: 13 amino acids. Between the trimmed V and J ends, which lost 6 bases and 3 bases, there was a span of 11 bases. Looked up from germline, CDR1 is MNHNY and CDR2 is SVGAGI (reference sequence). The CDR3 protein is CASSPPGDTEAFF. Written as DNA, the CDR3 is TGTGCCAGCAGCCCCCCCGGGGACACTGAAGCTTTCTTT.

The genes are TRBV11-3 and TRBJ2-7, with TRBD2 identical over 13 bases. Germline V CDR1 and CDR2: SGHNT, YENEEA. V was pared by 8 bases and J by 1 base, with 2 bases of the junction left unmatched. The CDR3 length is 14 residues. The CDR3 bases are TGTGCCAGCCTACTAGCGGGAGGGTCCTACGAGCAGTACTTC. This gives the protein CASLLAGGSYEQYF.

V gene TRBV6-6 combines with J gene TRBJ2-1; 11 nucleotides align to TRBD2. The germline V gene has CDR1 MNHNY and CDR2 SVGAGI (reference sequence). Losses at the gene ends were 0 bases for V and 15 bases for J; bases not matched to a gene: 10. This CDR3 has 15 residues. CDR3 protein: CASSYSNAELAGVFF. The CDR3 DNA is TGTGCCAGCAGTTACTCGAACGCAGAACTAGCGGGGGTGTTCTTC.

The chain carries TRBV4-3 and TRBJ1-4; D uncertain. Germline assignment: CDR1 LGHNA and CDR2 YSLEER. This CDR3 is 15 amino acids long. Trimming removed 5 bases from V and 2 bases from J, with 12 bases in between. The chain's CDR3 is CASSLNRWTNEKLFF. DNA for the CDR3: TGCGCCAGCAGCTTGAACCGGTGGACTAATGAAAAACTGTTTTTT.

This clone was counted a single time. The chain recombines TRBV28 with TRBJ1-3; tentative D call: TRBD1 (5 bases). Germline V gene data show CDR1 as MDHEN and CDR2 as SYDVKM. This CDR3 has 14 residues. V dropped 2 bases and J dropped 8 bases, with 13 bases sitting between them. The CDR3 protein is CASSLRAEGHTIYF. Written as DNA, the CDR3 is TGTGCCAGCAGTTTAAGGGCAGAGGGGCACACCATATATTTT.

This clone was seen once. The rearrangement joins TRBV25-1 to TRBJ2-5; D gene unclear. The CDR3 spans 16 residues. Trimming took 1 base from V and 4 from J, leaving 16 bases between them. CDR1 and CDR2 (germline): MGHDK, SYGVNS. Here the CDR3 DNA reads TGTGCCAGCAGTGAATTAGGATCCTCCCTAAGAGAGACCCAGTACTTC. Translated, it gives CASSELGSSLRETQYF.

The J gene is TRBJ1-1, the V gene TRBV28; D not resolved. The CDR3 spans 12 residues. V lost 5 bases and J 7 bases, leaving 11 bases between the germline ends. Germline V CDR1 and CDR2: MDHEN, SYDVKM. CDR3 nucleotides: TGTGCCAGCAGTCCGAGCGGGCGTGAAGCTTTCTTT. Encoded protein: CASSPSGREAFF.

The V gene is TRBV6-5, the J gene TRBJ2-7, with D possibly matching TRBD1 (5 bases). The CDR3 loop spans 14 amino acids. Germline V gene lookup returns CDR1 MNHEY and CDR2 SVGAGI. V lost 6 bases and J 7 bases, leaving 19 bases between the germline ends. The CDR3 loop reads CASSNPLGAREQYF. In nucleotides, the CDR3 is TGTGCCAGCAGCAACCCGCTAGGGGCGAGGGAGCAGTACTTC.

The chain has TRBV4-1 and TRBJ2-7; a possible D gene is TRBD2 (6 bases). This CDR3 comprises 14 residues. Per the germline V gene, CDR1 is MGHRA and CDR2 is YSYEKL. V was cut by 6 bases and J by 3 bases, with 15 bases left in between. DNA for the CDR3: TGCGCCAGCAGTCAGGGACTCTCGGGCTACGAGCAGTACTTC. It encodes CASSQGLSGYEQYF.

The chain recombines TRBV6-1 with TRBJ2-1; D is unclear. Germline assignment: CDR1 MNHNS and CDR2 SASEGT. This CDR3 spans 15 amino acids. Trimming took off 8 bases at V and 0 bases at J, with 14 bases between the two ends. The CDR3 coding sequence is TGTGCCAGCGGGTTCGGCACGAGCTCCTACAATGAGCAGTTCTTC. Its protein is CASGFGTSSYNEQFF.

The gene calls are TRBV30 and TRBJ2-2; D remains unclear. The CDR3 length is 13 residues. Germline CDR1 reads GTSNPN; CDR2 reads SVGIG (reference sequence). The V end was cut by 2 bases, the J end by 4 bases, with 8 bases between. CDR3 coding DNA: TGTGCCTGGAGTAAAAGTATCACCGGGGAGCTGTTTTTT. Translated: CAWSKSITGELFF.

The chain uses TRBV27 and TRBJ1-1, with no clear D. V dropped 3 bases and J dropped 0 bases, with 8 bases sitting between them. Germline loops: CDR1 MNHEY, CDR2 SMNVEV (reference sequence). The CDR3 has 14 amino acids. CDR3 nucleotides: TGTGCCAGCAGTTTGACGATCTTGAACACTGAAGCTTTCTTT. This sequence encodes CASSLTILNTEAFF.

With regard to this clone: Other DNA sequences in this specimen translate into the identical CDR3. V and J are TRBV6-5 and TRBJ2-7; D ambiguous. This CDR3 is built from 12 residues. Between the trimmed V and J ends, which lost 4 bases and 3 bases, there was a span of 7 bases. Looked up from germline, CDR1 is MNHEY and CDR2 is SVGAGI. The CDR3 here is CASSLSGYEQYF. CDR3 coding DNA: TGTGCCAGCAGTTTATCCGGCTACGAGCAGTACTTC.

This clone has just one count. V usage is TRBV29-1 and J usage is TRBJ2-1, with D unresolved. Trimming took 7 bases from V and 0 from J, leaving 7 bases between them. CDR1 is SQVTM and CDR2 is ANQGSEA in the germline V gene. CDR3 length: 12 residues. The CDR3 sequence is CSASSSYNEQFF. The CDR3, as DNA: TGCAGCGCTTCTAGCTCCTACAATGAGCAGTTCTTC.

The rearrangement uses TRBV18 and TRBJ2-3; 10 nucleotides agree with TRBD2. V dropped 4 bases and J dropped 2; count of bases not matched to a gene: 6. Germline V gene data show CDR1 as KGHSH and CDR2 as LQKENI. The CDR3 is 16 residues long. The CDR3 nucleotides read TGTGCCAGCTCACTGTCCGGGACTAGCGTCACAGATACGCAGTATTTT. Translating it yields CASSLSGTSVTDTQYF.